This passage covers 21 T cell receptor beta chains from one sample sequenced in a study of T cell clonotyping in hematopoietic cell transplantation. Clones were sequenced by immunoSEQ multiplex PCR, and TCRdb holds only the in-frame ones, with some missing. The sample carries some 9,400 clones, nearly 80% recorded once. The material was PBMCs, obtained 180 days after allogeneic stem cell transplant. These receptors were obtained from a male patient aged 40-50 years who had an allogeneic stem cell transplant from a related donor, so the T cells may come from the graft donor. Some clones in this sample may be carry-over from other donors' samples.

The chain recombines TRBV27 with TRBJ1-2; tentatively, D is TRBD1 (6 bases). Germline V gene data show CDR1 as MNHEY and CDR2 as SMNVEV (reference sequence). V was cut by 3 bases and J by 8 bases, with 13 bases left in between. The CDR3 length is 13 residues. The CDR3 reads CASSFGLQGGYTF. CDR3 nucleotides: TGTGCCAGCAGTTTCGGCCTCCAGGGGGGCTACACCTTC.

This chain joins TRBV2 and TRBJ1-1; D gene uncertain. Germline V gene lookup returns CDR1 SNHLY and CDR2 FYNNEI. The V gene lost 7 bases and the J gene lost 0 bases, with 6 bases spanning the gap. CDR3 size: 12 residues. The CDR3 loop reads CASKTVNTEAFF. DNA of the CDR3: TGTGCCAGCAAAACAGTGAACACTGAAGCTTTCTTT.

The chain carries TRBV14 and TRBJ2-7; maybe TRBD1 (7 bases). Deletions cut 6 bases from V and 4 bases from J, with 25 bases between. CDR1 SGHDN and CDR2 FVKESK come from the germline V gene. The CDR3 covers 17 residues. CDR3 in DNA: TGTGCCAGCAGGCGACTTGGACAGGAGGGTCTAGGTTACGAGCAGTACTTC. It yields the protein CASRRLGQEGLGYEQYF.

The genes are TRBV5-1 and TRBJ2-5; no clear D gene. This CDR3 contains 12 residues. The germline V gene has CDR1 SGHRS and CDR2 YFSETQ. Deletions cut 7 bases from V and 5 bases from J, with 12 bases between. CDR3 sequence (DNA): TGCGCCAGCGGCCAGGTAGGGGAGACCCAGTACTTC. Translated: CASGQVGETQYF.

This rearrangement joins TRBV9 to TRBJ2-7; 8 positions agree with TRBD1. The germline gives CDR1 SGDLS, CDR2 YYNGEE. The V segment lost 0 bases and the J segment 4 bases; nucleotides outside the gene matches: 6. The CDR3 loop spans 15 amino acids. The CDR3 DNA sequence: TGTGCCAGCAGCGTAGGGAGGGACAGGTCTTACGAGCAGTACTTC. This sequence encodes CASSVGRDRSYEQYF.

The chain joins TRBV25-1 to TRBJ1-6; D possibly corresponds to TRBD1 (5 bases). Looked up from germline, CDR1 is MGHDK and CDR2 is SYGVNS. V lost 8 bases, J lost 10 bases, and 15 bases lay in between. This CDR3 spans 13 amino acids. CDR3 DNA sequence: TGTGCCAGCGAGGGACCTCTCCAGTCACCCCTCCACTTT. Its translation: CASEGPLQSPLHF. Together with reference TRBV25-1 and TRBJ1-6, the CDR3 gives the full variable domain: EADIYQTPRYLVIGTGKKITLECSQTMGHDKMYWYQQDPGMELHLIHYSYGVNSTEKGDLSSESTVSRIRTEHFPLTLESARPSHTSQYLCASEGPLQSPLHFGNGTRLTVT.

Comments on this clone: A read error may account for a junction end that differs from germline. The J gene is TRBJ1-2, the V gene TRBV27; possible D gene TRBD1, 5 bases. Per the germline V gene, CDR1 is MNHEY and CDR2 is SMNVEV (reference sequence). This CDR3 comprises 10 residues. The CDR3 here is CASSYWRDLF. The CDR3 DNA reads TGTGCCAGCAGTTATTGGCGGGACCTCTTC.

V gene TRBV11-1 combines with J gene TRBJ2-5; TRBD1 aligns across 9 bases. This CDR3 comprises 14 residues. The junction had 6 bases not matched to a gene; V was cut back by 5 bases and J by 5 bases. The germline V gene encodes CDR1 SGHAT and CDR2 FQDESV (reference sequence). The chain's CDR3 is CASSQTGGEETQYF. CDR3 nucleotide sequence: TGTGCCAGCAGCCAAACAGGGGGCGAGGAGACCCAGTACTTC.

J is TRBJ1-3 and V is TRBV7-2, with 8 bases that match TRBD1. The CDR3 covers 15 residues. The germline V gene has CDR1 SGHTA and CDR2 FQGNSA. Losses at the gene ends were 5 bases for V and 4 bases for J; bases not matched to a gene: 7. This chain's CDR3 is CASSLYGTGGNTIYF. In nucleotides, the CDR3 is TGTGCCAGCAGCCTCTACGGGACAGGCGGAAACACCATATATTTT.

CDR3 DNA sequence: TGCAGTGCTAGAGAGTACAATGAGCAGTTCTTC. Its protein product is CSAREYNEQFF. V is TRBV20-1 and J is TRBJ2-1; no reliable D call. The germline V gene encodes CDR1 DFQATT and CDR2 SNEGSKA (reference sequence). The ends were cut back, 0 bases at V and 4 bases at J, with 1 base in the middle. The CDR3 consists of 11 residues.

The chain employs TRBV11-2 and TRBJ2-7; the D is unclear. CDR3 length: 14 residues. V was pared by 1 base and J by 3 bases, with 10 bases between. Germline values: CDR1 SGHAT, CDR2 FQNNGV. Here the CDR3 reads CASSLGGSIYEQYF. In DNA, the CDR3 is TGTGCCAGCAGCTTAGGGGGTAGCATCTACGAGCAGTACTTC. The variable domain in full, completed from reference TRBV11-2 and TRBJ2-7, reads EAGVAQSPRYKIIEKRQSVAFWCNPISGHATLYWYQQILGQGPKLLIQFQNNGVVDDSQLPKDRFSAERLKGVDSTLKIQPAKLEDSAVYLCASSLGGSIYEQYFGPGTRLTVT.

The chain has TRBV28 and TRBJ1-6; the match to TRBD1 covers 10 bases. CDR1 MDHEN and CDR2 SYDVKM come from the germline V gene. This CDR3 spans 17 amino acids. Trimming removed 3 bases from V and 9 bases from J; junction bases left unmatched: 11. For the CDR3, the DNA is TGTGCCAGCAGTTTTTACGGACAGGGGGTTTTCGGTTCACCCCTCCACTTT. Protein product: CASSFYGQGVFGSPLHF.

This clone has a handful of counts. The V call is TRBV27, the J call TRBJ2-2; the D gene is possibly TRBD1 (5 bases). The germline V gene encodes CDR1 MNHEY and CDR2 SMNVEV (reference sequence). CDR3 length: 14 amino acids. The ends were cut back, 3 bases at V and 4 bases at J, with 9 bases in the middle. The CDR3 spells CASSLGPVTGELFF. The CDR3 region has the DNA TGTGCCAGCAGTTTGGGGCCAGTCACCGGGGAGCTGTTTTTT.

The chain has TRBV5-6 and TRBJ2-7, with D tentatively TRBD1 (5 bases). CDR1 is SGHDT and CDR2 is YYEEEE in the germline V gene. The length of the CDR3 is 13 residues. The V and J ends lost 0 bases and 2 bases respectively, with 6 bases between them. The CDR3 protein is CASSLDRTYEQYF. The CDR3 nucleotides are TGTGCCAGCAGCTTGGACAGGACCTACGAGCAGTACTTC.

CDR3 DNA: TGCAGCTCCACGACAGGTTCAGGCACTGAAGCTTTCTTT. Amino acids: CSSTTGSGTEAFF. The chain links TRBV29-1 to TRBJ1-1; D possibly corresponds to TRBD1 (6 bases). Looked up from germline, CDR1 is SQVTM and CDR2 is ANQGSEA. The CDR3 spans 13 residues. V lost 8 bases, J lost 4 bases, and 17 bases lay in between.

The chain uses TRBV28 and TRBJ2-1; 8 nucleotides match TRBD2. J gave up 6 bases and V 4 bases, and 8 bases lay outside the gene matches. CDR3 length: 15 residues. Germline loops: CDR1 MDHEN, CDR2 SYDVKM. The CDR3 DNA sequence: TGTGCCAGCAGTTCCCCCCGGCGGGGGGTCAATGAGCAGTTCTTC. Its translation is CASSSPRRGVNEQFF.

This clone was picked up one time. The chain is built from TRBV5-1 and TRBJ2-1, with D perhaps TRBD1 (6 bases). Germline V gene lookup returns CDR1 SGHRS and CDR2 YFSETQ. V was clipped by 2 bases and J by 9 bases, with 21 bases between them. The CDR3 is made up of 16 amino acids. Here the CDR3 DNA reads TGCGCCAGCAGCTTACTGCAGGGGCGGCTGCAGGGTGAGCAGTTCTTC. Translating it yields CASSLLQGRLQGEQFF.

The J gene is TRBJ1-2, the V gene TRBV28; D not resolved. Germline loops: CDR1 MDHEN, CDR2 SYDVKM. CDR3 length: 13 residues. V shed 6 bases and J shed 3 bases, with 11 bases lying between them. The CDR3 reads CASSRPTYYGYTF. In nucleotides, the CDR3 is TGTGCCAGCAGCCGCCCGACCTACTATGGCTACACCTTC.

This clone was picked up a small number of times. This chain uses TRBV2 with TRBJ1-3, with 9 bases that match TRBD1. J gave up 6 bases and V 6 bases, and 6 bases lay outside the gene matches. The V gene's germline CDR1 is SNHLY and CDR2 FYNNEI. CDR3 length: 14 residues. The CDR3 DNA sequence: TGTGCCAGCAGGCCCGGGACAGGGTCAAACACCATATATTTT. This gives the protein CASRPGTGSNTIYF. Complete variable domain (other parts from reference TRBV2 and TRBJ1-3): EPEVTQTPSHQVTQMGQEVILRCVPISNHLYFYWYRQILGQKVEFLVSFYNNEISEKSEIFDDQFSVERPDGSNFTLKIRSTKLEDSAMYFCASRPGTGSNTIYFGEGSWLTVV.

The V call is TRBV10-3, the J call TRBJ2-1; TRBD1 aligns across 12 bases. Trimming cost V 2 bases and J 1 base; bases outside gene matches: 3. The germline gives CDR1 ENHRY, CDR2 SYGVKD. This CDR3 contains 17 residues. The CDR3, as DNA: TGTGCCATCAGTGAGGGGACAGGGGGCTCGTCCTACAATGAGCAGTTCTTC. Residues: CAISEGTGGSSYNEQFF.

V is TRBV29-1 and J is TRBJ2-7; D could derive from TRBD1 or TRBD2 (5 bases each). The CDR3 loop spans 14 amino acids. Trimming shortened V by 0 bases and J by 2 bases, and 11 bases separated the two germline ends. CDR1 SQVTM and CDR2 ANQGSEA come from the germline V gene. The DNA of the CDR3 is TGCAGCGTTGAAGATCTTGGGGGAACCTACGAGCAGTACTTC. This gives the protein CSVEDLGGTYEQYF.